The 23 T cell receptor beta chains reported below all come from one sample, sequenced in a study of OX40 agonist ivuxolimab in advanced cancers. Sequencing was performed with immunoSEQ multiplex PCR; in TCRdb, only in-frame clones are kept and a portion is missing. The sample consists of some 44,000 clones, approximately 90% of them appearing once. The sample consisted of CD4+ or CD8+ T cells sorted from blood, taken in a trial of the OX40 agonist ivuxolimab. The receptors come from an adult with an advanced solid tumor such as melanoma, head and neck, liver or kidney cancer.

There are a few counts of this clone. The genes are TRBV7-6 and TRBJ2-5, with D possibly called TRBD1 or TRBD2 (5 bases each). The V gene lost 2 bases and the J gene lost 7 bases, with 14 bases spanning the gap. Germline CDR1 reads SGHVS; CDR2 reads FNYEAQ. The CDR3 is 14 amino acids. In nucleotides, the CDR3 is TGTGCCAGCAGCTTAACTGGGGGTGACGGGACCCAGTACTTC. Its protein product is CASSLTGGDGTQYF.

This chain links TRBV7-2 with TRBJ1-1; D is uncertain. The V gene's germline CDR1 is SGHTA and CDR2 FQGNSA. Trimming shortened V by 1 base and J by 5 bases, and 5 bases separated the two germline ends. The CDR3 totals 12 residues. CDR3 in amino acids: CASSLDWTEAFF. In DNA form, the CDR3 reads TGTGCCAGCAGCTTAGACTGGACTGAAGCTTTCTTT.

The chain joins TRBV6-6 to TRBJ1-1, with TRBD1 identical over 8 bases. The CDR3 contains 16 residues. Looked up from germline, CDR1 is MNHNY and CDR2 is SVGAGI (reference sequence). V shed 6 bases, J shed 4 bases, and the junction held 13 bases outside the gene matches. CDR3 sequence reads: CASSPETGVSSTEAFF. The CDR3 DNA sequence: TGTGCCAGCAGCCCTGAGACAGGGGTGTCGTCCACTGAAGCTTTCTTT.

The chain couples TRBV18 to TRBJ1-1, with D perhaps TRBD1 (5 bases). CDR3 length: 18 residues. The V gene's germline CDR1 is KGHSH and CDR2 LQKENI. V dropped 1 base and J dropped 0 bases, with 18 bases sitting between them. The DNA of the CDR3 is TGTGCCAGCTCACCACAAAACCTGGGGGTTATGGTGAACACTGAAGCTTTCTTT. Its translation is CASSPQNLGVMVNTEAFF.

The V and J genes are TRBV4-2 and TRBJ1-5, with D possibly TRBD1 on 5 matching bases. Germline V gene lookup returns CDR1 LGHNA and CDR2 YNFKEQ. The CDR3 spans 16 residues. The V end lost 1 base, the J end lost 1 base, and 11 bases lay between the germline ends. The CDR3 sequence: CASSQVGGPSNQPQHF. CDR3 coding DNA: TGTGCCAGCAGCCAAGTGGGGGGACCGAGCAATCAGCCCCAGCATTTT.

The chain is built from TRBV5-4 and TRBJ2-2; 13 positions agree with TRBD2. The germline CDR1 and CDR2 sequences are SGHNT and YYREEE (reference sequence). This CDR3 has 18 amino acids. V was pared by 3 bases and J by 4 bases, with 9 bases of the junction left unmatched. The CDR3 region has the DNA TGTGCCAGCAGCTCGGGGACTAGCGGGAAAGTCGGCACCGGGGAGCTGTTTTTT. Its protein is CASSSGTSGKVGTGELFF.

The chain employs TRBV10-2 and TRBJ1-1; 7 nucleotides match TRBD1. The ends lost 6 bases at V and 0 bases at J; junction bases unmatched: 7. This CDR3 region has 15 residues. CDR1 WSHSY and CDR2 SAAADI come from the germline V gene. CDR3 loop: CASRGQNLMNTEAFF. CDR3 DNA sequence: TGCGCCAGCAGGGGACAGAACCTTATGAACACTGAAGCTTTCTTT.

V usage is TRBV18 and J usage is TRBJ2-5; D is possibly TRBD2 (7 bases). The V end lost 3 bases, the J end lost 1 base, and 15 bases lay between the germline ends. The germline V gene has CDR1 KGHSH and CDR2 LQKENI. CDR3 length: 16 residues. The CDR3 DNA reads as TGTGCCAGCTCACCTCAGCCGGGGGGCCTCCAAGAGACCCAGTACTTC. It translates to CASSPQPGGLQETQYF.

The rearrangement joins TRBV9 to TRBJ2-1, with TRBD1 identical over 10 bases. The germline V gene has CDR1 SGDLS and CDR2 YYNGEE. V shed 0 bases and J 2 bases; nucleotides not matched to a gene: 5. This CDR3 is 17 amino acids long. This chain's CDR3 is CASSVESTGGPYNEQFF. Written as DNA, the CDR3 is TGTGCCAGCAGCGTAGAGTCGACAGGGGGCCCCTACAATGAGCAGTTCTTC.

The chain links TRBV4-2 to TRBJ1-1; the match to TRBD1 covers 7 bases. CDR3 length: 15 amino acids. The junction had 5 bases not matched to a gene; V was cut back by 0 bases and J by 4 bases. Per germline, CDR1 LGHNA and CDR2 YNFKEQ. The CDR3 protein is CASSQDLRGPTEAFF. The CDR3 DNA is TGTGCCAGCAGCCAAGATCTAAGGGGGCCCACTGAAGCTTTCTTT.

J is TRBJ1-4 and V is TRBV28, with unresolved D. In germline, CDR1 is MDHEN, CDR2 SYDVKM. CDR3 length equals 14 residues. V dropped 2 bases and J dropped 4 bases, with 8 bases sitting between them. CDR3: CASSLNSLNEKLFF. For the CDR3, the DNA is TGTGCCAGCAGTTTAAACAGTCTTAATGAAAAACTGTTTTTT.

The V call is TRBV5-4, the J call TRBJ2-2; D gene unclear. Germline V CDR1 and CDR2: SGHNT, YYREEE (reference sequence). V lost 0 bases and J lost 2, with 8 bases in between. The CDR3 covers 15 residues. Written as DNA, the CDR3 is TGTGCCAGCAGCTTGGGCTCCCCCAACACCGGGGAGCTGTTTTTT. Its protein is CASSLGSPNTGELFF.

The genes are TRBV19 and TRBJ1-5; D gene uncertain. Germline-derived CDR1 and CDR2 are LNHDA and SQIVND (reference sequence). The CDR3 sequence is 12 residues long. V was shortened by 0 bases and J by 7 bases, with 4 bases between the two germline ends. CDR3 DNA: TGTGCCAGTAGTATAGATGAGCAGCCCCAGCATTTT. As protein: CASSIDEQPQHF.

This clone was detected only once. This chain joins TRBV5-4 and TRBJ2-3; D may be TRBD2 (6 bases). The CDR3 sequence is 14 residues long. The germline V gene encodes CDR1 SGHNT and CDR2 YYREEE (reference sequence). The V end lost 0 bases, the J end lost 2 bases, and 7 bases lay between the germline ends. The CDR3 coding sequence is TGTGCCAGCAGCTTGGCGGGAGCCACAGATACGCAGTATTTT. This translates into CASSLAGATDTQYF.

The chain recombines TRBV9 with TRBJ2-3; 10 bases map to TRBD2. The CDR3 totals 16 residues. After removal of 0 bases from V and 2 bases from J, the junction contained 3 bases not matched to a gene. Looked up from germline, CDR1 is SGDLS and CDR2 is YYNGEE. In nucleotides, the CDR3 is TGTGCCAGCAGCGTAGAACTAGCGGGACCCACAGATACGCAGTATTTT. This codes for CASSVELAGPTDTQYF.

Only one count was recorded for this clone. CDR3 DNA: TGTGCCAGTAGTGACAGGGGCGGCACTGAAGCTTTCTTT. Translating gives CASSDRGGTEAFF. The chain combines TRBV19 with TRBJ1-1, with 8 bases matching TRBD1. Trimming at V came to 5 bases and at J to 4 bases, leaving 3 bases not matched to a gene. CDR1 and CDR2 (germline): LNHDA, SQIVND (reference sequence). The CDR3 totals 13 residues.

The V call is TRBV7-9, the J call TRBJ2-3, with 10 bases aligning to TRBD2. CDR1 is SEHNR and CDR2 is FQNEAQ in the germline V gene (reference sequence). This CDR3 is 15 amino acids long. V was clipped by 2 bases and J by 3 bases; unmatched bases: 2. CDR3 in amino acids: CASSLLAGETDTQYF. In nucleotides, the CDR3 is TGTGCCAGCAGCTTACTAGCGGGAGAAACAGATACGCAGTATTTT.

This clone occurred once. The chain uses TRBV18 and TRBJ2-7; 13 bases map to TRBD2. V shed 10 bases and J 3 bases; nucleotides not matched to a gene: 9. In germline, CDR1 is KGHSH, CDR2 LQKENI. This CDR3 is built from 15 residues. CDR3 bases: TGTGCCACCAGGACTAGCGGGAGCGTAAACTACGAGCAGTACTTC. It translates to CATRTSGSVNYEQYF. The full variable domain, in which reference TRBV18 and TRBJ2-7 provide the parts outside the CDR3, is NAGVMQNPRHLVRRRGQEARLRCSPMKGHSHVYWYRQLPEEGLKFMVYLQKENIIDESGMPKERFSAEFPKEGPSILRIQQVVRGDSAAYFCATRTSGSVNYEQYFGPGTRLTVT.

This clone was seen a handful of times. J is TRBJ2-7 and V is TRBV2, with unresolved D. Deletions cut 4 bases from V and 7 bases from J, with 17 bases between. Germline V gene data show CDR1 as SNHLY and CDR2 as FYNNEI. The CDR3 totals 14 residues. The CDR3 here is CASSGFWSGGEQYF. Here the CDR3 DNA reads TGTGCCAGCAGTGGTTTTTGGTCAGGTGGAGAGCAGTACTTC.

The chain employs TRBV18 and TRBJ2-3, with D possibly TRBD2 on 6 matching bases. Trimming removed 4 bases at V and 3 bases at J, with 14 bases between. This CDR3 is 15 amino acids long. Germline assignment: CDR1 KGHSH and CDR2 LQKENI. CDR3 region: CASSLTREATDTQYF. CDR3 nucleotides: TGTGCCAGCTCACTAACCAGGGAGGCTACAGATACGCAGTATTTT. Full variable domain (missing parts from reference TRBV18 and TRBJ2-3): NAGVMQNPRHLVRRRGQEARLRCSPMKGHSHVYWYRQLPEEGLKFMVYLQKENIIDESGMPKERFSAEFPKEGPSILRIQQVVRGDSAAYFCASSLTREATDTQYFGPGTRLTVL.

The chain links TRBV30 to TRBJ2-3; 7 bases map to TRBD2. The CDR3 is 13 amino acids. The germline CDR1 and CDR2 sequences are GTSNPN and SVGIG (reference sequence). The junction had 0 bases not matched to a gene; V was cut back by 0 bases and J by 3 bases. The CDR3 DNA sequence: TGTGCCTGGAGTGTGCGGGGGACAGATACGCAGTATTTT. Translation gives CAWSVRGTDTQYF.

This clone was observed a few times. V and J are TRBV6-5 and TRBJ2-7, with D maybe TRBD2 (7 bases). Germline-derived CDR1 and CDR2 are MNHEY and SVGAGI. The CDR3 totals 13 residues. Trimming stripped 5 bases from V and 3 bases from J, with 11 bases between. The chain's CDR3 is CASSSGTNYEQYF. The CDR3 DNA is TGTGCCAGCAGTAGCGGGACAAACTACGAGCAGTACTTC.

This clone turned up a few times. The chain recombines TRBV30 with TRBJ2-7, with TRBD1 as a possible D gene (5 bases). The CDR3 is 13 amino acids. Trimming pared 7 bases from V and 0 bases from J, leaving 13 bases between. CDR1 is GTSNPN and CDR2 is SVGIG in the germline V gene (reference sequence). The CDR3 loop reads CASSKGRSYEQYF. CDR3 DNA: TGTGCCTCAAGTAAGGGGCGCTCCTACGAGCAGTACTTC.